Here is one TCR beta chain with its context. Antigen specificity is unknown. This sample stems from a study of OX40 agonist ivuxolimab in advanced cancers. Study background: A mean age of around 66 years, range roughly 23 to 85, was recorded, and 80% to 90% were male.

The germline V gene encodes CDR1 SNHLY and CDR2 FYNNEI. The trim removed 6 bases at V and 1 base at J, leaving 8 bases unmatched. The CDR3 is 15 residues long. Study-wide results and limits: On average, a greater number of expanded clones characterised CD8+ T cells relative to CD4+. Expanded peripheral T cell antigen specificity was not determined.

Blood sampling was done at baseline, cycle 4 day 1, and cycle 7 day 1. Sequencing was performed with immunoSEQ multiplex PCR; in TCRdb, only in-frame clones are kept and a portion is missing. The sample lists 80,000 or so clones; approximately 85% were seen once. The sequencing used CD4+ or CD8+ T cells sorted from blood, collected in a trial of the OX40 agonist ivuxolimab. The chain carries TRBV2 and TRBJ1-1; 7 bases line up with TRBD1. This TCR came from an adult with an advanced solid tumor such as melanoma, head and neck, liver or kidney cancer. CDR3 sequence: CASRRDSQENTEAFF. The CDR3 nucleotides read TGTGCCAGCAGAAGGGACAGCCAAGAGAACACTGAAGCTTTCTTT.